Presented here are 27 T cell receptor beta chains from one specimen sequenced in a study of tumor-infiltrating lymphocytes in primary liver carcinoma. Total RNA (roughly 530 ng) served as template for TCR beta cDNA synthesis primed by a constant-region primer. Three-round nested multiplex PCR performed with slightly modified ARM-PCR produced the TCR beta libraries. Each of the first two PCR rounds ran nine to ten cycles with TRBV1-TRBV30 forward and C-beta reverse primers. TCRdb reanalysed the multiplex PCR reads using MiXCR and keeps one entry per CDR3 protein. This table holds roughly 120,000 distinct CDR3 sequences, about two thirds found once. Without any cell sorting, about 20-31 mg of bulk tissue yielded co-extracted RNA and DNA. What was sequenced was tumor-adjacent normal liver tissue. These receptors came from a woman aged 60-70 years with primary liver carcinoma and hepatitis B virus infection.

By sample share, this clonotype is medium-sized. The chain has TRBV6-5 and TRBJ2-3; D is perhaps TRBD2 (7 bases). The CDR3 is made up of 14 amino acids. V was pared by 8 bases and J by 4 bases, with 16 bases between. Germline V gene sequence: CDR1 MNHEY, CDR2 SVGAGI. The CDR3 reads CASRGGGRADTQYF. The CDR3 nucleotides read TGTGCCAGCCGGGGAGGGGGGCGCGCAGATACGCAGTATTTT.

About this clonotype: A much larger clone lies a single base off, so this may be a read error. The V call is TRBV5-1, the J call TRBJ2-7; D not resolved. The germline CDR1 and CDR2 sequences are SGHRS and YFSETQ. The CDR3 length is 13 residues. CDR3 DNA sequence: TGCGCCAGCAGCTTGGAGTGGTATTACGTGCAGTACTTC. As protein: CASSLEWYYVQYF.

As to this clonotype: At one of its ends the junction is not consistent with the germline gene, which may arise from a read error. This sequence joins TRBV6-1 and TRBJ2-5, with a tentative D call TRBD2 (6 bases). From germline, CDR1 is MNHNS and CDR2 SASEGT. This CDR3 has 14 amino acids. The CDR3 bases are TGTGCCAGCAGGCAAACAGTGGGCCGGGAGACCCACTACTTC. As protein: CASRQTVGRETHYF.

Comment on this clonotype: A much more abundant neighbour one base away suggests this may be a read error. The V gene is TRBV29-1, the J gene TRBJ2-2; D unresolved. The ends were cut back, 2 bases at V and 6 bases at J, with 7 bases in the middle. CDR1 and CDR2 from the germline V gene are SQVTM and ANQGSEA. The CDR3 length is 12 residues. CDR3 nucleotides: TGCAGCGTTGAAAGGGCGGCCGGGGAGCTGTTTTTT. Translating it yields CSVERAAGELFF.

Comments on this clonotype: A read error may produce the germline difference seen at one junction end. The CDR3 DNA sequence: TGTGCCAGCAGACCTGGGACCGAGTGGGGCAATGAGCAGTTTTTC. It encodes CASRPGTEWGNEQFF. The chain carries TRBV2 and TRBJ2-1, with D perhaps assigned TRBD1 or TRBD2 (5 bases each). Germline-derived CDR1 and CDR2 are SNHLY and FYNNEI. The CDR3 contains 15 residues.

On this clonotype itself: This could be a read error, since a much larger clone is one nucleotide away. The V and J genes are TRBV20-1 and TRBJ2-7; D may be TRBD1 (6 bases). The CDR3 runs to 15 residues. CDR1 is DFQATT, CDR2 SNEGSKA, per germline (reference sequence). Trimming stripped 4 bases from V and 0 bases from J, with 16 bases between. CDR3 bases: TGCAGTGCTACCGATCCTGTACAGGGCTCCTACGAGCAGTACTTC. This sequence encodes CSATDPVQGSYEQYF.

The rearrangement joins TRBV20-1 to TRBJ2-3; D gene unclear. The germline gives CDR1 DFQATT, CDR2 SNEGSKA (reference sequence). The CDR3 totals 14 residues. The V gene lost 3 bases and the J gene lost 5 bases, with 15 bases spanning the gap. CDR3 coding DNA: TGCAGTGCTAGTGAAGTAGGCGTCAAAGATACGCAGTATTTT. As protein: CSASEVGVKDTQYF.

A single count supports this clonotype. Sequence at one end of the junction differs from germline and may be a read error. CDR3 DNA sequence: TGTGCTAGCAGACCGGACGGGAGCTCCTATGTGCAGTACTTC. Translating it yields CASRPDGSSYVQYF. The genes are TRBV6-5 and TRBJ2-7; TRBD2 is a possible D gene (6 bases). There are 14 residues in the CDR3. Germline-derived CDR1 and CDR2 are MNHEY and SVGAGI.

The chain combines TRBV11-3 with TRBJ2-1; 7 nucleotides agree with TRBD2. This CDR3 is 17 amino acids long. Germline values: CDR1 SGHNT, CDR2 YENEEA. The CDR3 DNA is TGTACGAGCATCTTAGGTCGGGGGGAGTGGGGTGTCGATGAGCAGTTCTTC. It codes for CTSILGRGEWGVDEQFF.

In regard to this clonotype: Compared with germline, one end of the junction differs, possibly owing to a read error. The chain uses TRBV28 and TRBJ1-6; no clear D gene. The germline CDR1 and CDR2 sequences are MDHEN and SYDVKM. CDR3 length: 16 residues. The CDR3 region is CGSSQRSPVGSSPLHF. The CDR3 region has the DNA TGTGGCAGCAGCCAAAGGTCTCCGGTTGGGAGTTCACCCCTCCACTTT. The whole variable domain, filled in from reference TRBV28 and TRBJ1-6, reads DVKVTQSSRYLVKRTGEKVFLECVQDMDHENMFWYRQDPGLGLRLIYFSYDVKMKEKGDIPEGYSVSREKKERFSLILESASTNQTSMYLCGSSQRSPVGSSPLHFGNGTRLTVT.

This clonotype was observed once. Germline is not matched at one junction end, which may reflect a read error. The chain couples TRBV11-2 to TRBJ1-4, with D perhaps matching TRBD1 (6 bases). There are 17 residues in the CDR3. CDR1 SGHAT and CDR2 FQNNGV come from the germline V gene. This CDR3 is CASSHTRQVATNEKLLF. The CDR3 DNA follows: TGTGCCAGCAGCCACACCCGACAGGTTGCAACTAATGAAAAACTGCTTTTT. Full variable domain (rest looked up from reference TRBV11-2 and TRBJ1-4): EAGVAQSPRYKIIEKRQSVAFWCNPISGHATLYWYQQILGQGPKLLIQFQNNGVVDDSQLPKDRFSAERLKGVDSTLKIQPAKLEDSAVYLCASSHTRQVATNEKLLFGSGTQLSVL.

To note about this clonotype: Compared with germline, one end of the junction differs, possibly owing to a read error. This chain connects TRBV29-1 to TRBJ1-2, with D maybe TRBD1 (5 bases). This CDR3 is 12 amino acids long. Germline CDR1 and CDR2: SQVTM and ANQGSEA. The CDR3 protein is CGVGVGEWNYTF. The DNA of the CDR3 is TGCGGCGTTGGAGTGGGGGAATGGAACTACACCTTC.

This clonotype was recorded only once. Compared with germline, one end of the junction differs, possibly owing to a read error. The chain uses TRBV4-1 and TRBJ2-3, with 11 bases that match TRBD2. In germline, CDR1 is MGHRA, CDR2 YSYEKL. CDR3 size: 20 residues. The CDR3 here is CTSIQGVSGRARKSTDTQYF. The CDR3 coding sequence is TGCACCAGCATCCAGGGAGTTAGCGGGAGGGCCCGGAAGAGCACAGATACGCAGTATTTT.

Of note for this clonotype: One end of the junction does not line up with germline, which may come from a read error. This chain joins TRBV29-1 and TRBJ1-1; D is ambiguous. CDR1 and CDR2 from the germline V gene are SQVTM and ANQGSEA. This CDR3 is 11 amino acids long. CDR3 nucleotide sequence: TGCAGCGCTCGCATGAACAGTGAAGCTTTCTTT. This gives the protein CSARMNSEAFF.

Details on this clonotype: Since no conserved phenylalanine or tryptophan closes the CDR3, a read error is the likely cause. The gene calls are TRBV28 and TRBJ1-4; D unclear. The ends were cut back, 7 bases at V and 11 bases at J, with 20 bases in the middle. Germline CDR1 and CDR2: MDHEN and SYDVKM. This CDR3 comprises 14 residues. DNA for the CDR3: TGTGCCAGCAACAACCCGCGGGGATTTGATAAACTGTTTTAT. It encodes CASNNPRGFDKLFY.

This clonotype appeared many times. This chain links TRBV7-9 with TRBJ1-1, with D hard to call. Germline CDR1 SEHNR, CDR2 FQNEAQ (reference sequence). Trimming pared 3 bases from V and 8 bases from J, leaving 13 bases between. CDR3 length: 13 amino acids. CDR3 in amino acids: CASSFTQREEAFF. CDR3 in DNA: TGTGCCAGCAGCTTTACCCAAAGGGAGGAAGCTTTCTTT.

The V call is TRBV10-3, the J call TRBJ2-2; D ambiguous. CDR1 and CDR2 from the germline V gene are ENHRY and SYGVKD. Trimming took off 2 bases at V and 4 bases at J, with 17 bases between the two ends. CDR3 length equals 17 residues. CDR3 residues: CAISEARAGESTGELFF. CDR3 DNA: TGTGCCATCAGTGAGGCCCGGGCAGGCGAAAGCACCGGGGAGCTGTTTTTT.

This clonotype was observed at least ten times. The J gene is TRBJ1-1, the V gene TRBV5-1; TRBD1 agrees at 7 bases. The CDR3 contains 14 residues. Germline CDR1 and CDR2: SGHRS and YFSETQ. The V gene end was trimmed by 4 bases and the J gene end by 4 bases; junction bases not matched to a gene: 7. The CDR3 bases are TGCGCCAGCAGCCTGACAGGGAAGGCCACTGAAGCTTTCTTT. Translating gives CASSLTGKATEAFF.

This clonotype came up a few times. V gene TRBV28 combines with J gene TRBJ2-7; 7 positions agree with TRBD1. In germline, CDR1 is MDHEN, CDR2 SYDVKM. CDR3 size: 13 residues. Trimming took 5 bases from V and 3 from J; bases not matched to a gene: 4. The CDR3 here is CASSLTGVYEQYF. Here the CDR3 DNA reads TGTGCCAGCAGTCTTACAGGGGTCTACGAGCAGTACTTC.

This clonotype occurred many times. The J gene is TRBJ2-3, the V gene TRBV29-1; 10 positions match TRBD1. Germline values: CDR1 SQVTM, CDR2 ANQGSEA. CDR3 size: 14 residues. The junction had 9 bases not matched to a gene; V was cut back by 5 bases and J by 7 bases. In DNA, the CDR3 is TGCAGCGTTTTCGGGACAGGGGATCAGCATACGCAGTATTTT. It yields the protein CSVFGTGDQHTQYF.

Comments on this clonotype: The final CDR3 position lacks the conserved phenylalanine or tryptophan, pointing to a likely read error. The V and J genes are TRBV4-1 and TRBJ2-1, with 7 bases identical to TRBD2. The CDR3 contains 17 residues. CDR1 and CDR2 (germline): MGHRA, YSYEKL. V shed 1 base, J shed 4 bases, and the junction held 10 bases outside the gene matches. In DNA form, the CDR3 reads TGCGCCAGCAGCCAAGGGGCCGGGACTATCGGATACAATGAGCAGTTCTCC. Translated: CASSQGAGTIGYNEQFS.

The chain recombines TRBV11-2 with TRBJ2-1, with unresolved D. Germline V gene sequence: CDR1 SGHAT, CDR2 FQNNGV. Trimming pared 3 bases from V and 0 bases from J, leaving 15 bases between. CDR3 length: 17 amino acids. CDR3 nucleotide sequence: TGTGCCAGCAGCTTCACCCCATTGAGGAACTCCTACAATGAGCAGTTCTTC. Amino acid sequence: CASSFTPLRNSYNEQFF.

V gene TRBV11-1 combines with J gene TRBJ1-2, with no clear D. The V gene's germline CDR1 is SGHAT and CDR2 FQDESV (reference sequence). Trimming removed 5 bases from V and 11 bases from J, with 27 bases in between. The CDR3 covers 16 residues. The CDR3 bases are TGTGCCAGCAGCCTCACACCACGCAGGACTAACTGTGGTTACACCTTC. Residues: CASSLTPRRTNCGYTF.

This clonotype was recorded only once. At one of its ends the junction is not consistent with the germline gene, which may arise from a read error. The gene calls are TRBV5-1 and TRBJ2-7; D is uncertain. There are 14 residues in the CDR3. Germline V gives CDR1 SGHRS, CDR2 YFSETQ. The CDR3 sequence is CAISEYIGPYEHYF. The CDR3 DNA reads as TGCGCCATCAGCGAGTATATAGGCCCCTACGAGCATTACTTC.

Points on this clonotype: The conserved phenylalanine or tryptophan normally closing the CDR3 is absent here, so this likely arose from a read error. The J gene is TRBJ2-3, the V gene TRBV4-2, with 8 bases aligning to TRBD2. CDR3 length: 14 amino acids. Germline V gene data show CDR1 as LGHNA and CDR2 as YNFKEQ. CDR3 nucleotide sequence: TGTGCCAGCCGCCAAGAGGAGCGGGAGGATACGCAGTATCTT. Translating it yields CASRQEEREDTQYL.

The V call is TRBV5-1, the J call TRBJ2-1, with TRBD2 as a possible D gene (5 bases). The CDR3 is made up of 19 amino acids. Germline lookup yields CDR1 SGHRS and CDR2 YFSETQ. V was pared by 2 bases and J by 5 bases, with 26 bases between. CDR3 bases: TGCGCCAGCAGCTTCGGCGGGTCGTTTATTGTAGGCCCCCACAATGAGCAGTTCTTC. Amino acid sequence: CASSFGGSFIVGPHNEQFF.

Remarks on this clonotype: This may stem from a read error, because a much larger clone lies one nucleotide away. The chain combines TRBV5-1 with TRBJ2-2, with TRBD1 as a possible D gene (6 bases). This CDR3 spans 15 amino acids. Germline CDR1 and CDR2: SGHRS and YFSETQ. CDR3 residues: CASSIQQGYDGELSF. Here the CDR3 DNA reads TGCGCCAGCAGCATCCAACAGGGTTACGACGGGGAGCTGTCTTTT.